The 14 T cell receptor beta chains below were found in one sample sequenced in a study of vaccination effects on CD4 cells after COVID-19. Which antigens these TCRs recognize remains unknown. Using immunoSEQ multiplex PCR, the repertoire was profiled, and TCRdb retains in-frame clones only, with some absent. The sample has roughly 41,000 clones; 66% are singletons. Peptide-pool stimulation followed by sequencing identified expanded antigen-specific CD4+ clonotypes in the ViraFEST assay. CD4+ T cell isolation took place after less than 13 days of culture. Vaccinated recipients, who were negative for nucleocapsid antibodies, had no history of SARS-CoV-2 infection. The sample in question was CD4+ T cells from PBMCs cultured with HCoV-OC43 spike peptides, obtained before COVID-19 vaccination. The sample's subset: HCoV-OC43 spike overlapping peptide pool stimulation. The receptor source for this set is a human donor who received a COVID-19 vaccine.

The J gene is TRBJ2-7, the V gene TRBV5-1; TRBD1 or TRBD2 may be the D gene (6 bases each). CDR1 is SGHRS and CDR2 is YFSETQ in the germline V gene. This CDR3 region has 13 residues. V lost 2 bases, J lost 5 bases, and 11 bases lay in between. The CDR3 sequence: CASSFPGANEQYF. The CDR3 bases are TGCGCCAGCAGCTTCCCGGGGGCCAACGAGCAGTACTTC. Full variable domain (outside the CDR3, taken from reference TRBV5-1 and TRBJ2-7): KAGVTQTPRYLIKTRGQQVTLSCSPISGHRSVSWYQQTPGQGLQFLFEYFSETQRNKGNFPGRFSGRQFSNSRSEMNVSTLELGDSALYLCASSFPGANEQYFGPGTRLTVT.

The chain uses TRBV4-1 and TRBJ2-1; the match to TRBD2 covers 13 bases. The CDR3 consists of 15 residues. Germline V gene lookup returns CDR1 MGHRA and CDR2 YSYEKL. Losses at the gene ends were 2 bases for V and 5 bases for J; bases not matched to a gene: 0. The CDR3 protein is CASSQTSGRDNEQFF. Here the CDR3 DNA reads TGCGCCAGCAGCCAAACTAGCGGGAGGGACAATGAGCAGTTCTTC.

The chain combines TRBV18 with TRBJ2-7; D remains ambiguous. The CDR3 totals 15 residues. The V end lost 0 bases, the J end lost 5 bases, and 14 bases lay between the germline ends. Germline CDR1 KGHSH, CDR2 LQKENI. The CDR3 DNA reads TGTGCCAGCTCACCACCCTCGTTGGGTGACGACGAGCAGTACTTC. This translates into CASSPPSLGDDEQYF. The whole variable domain, filled in from reference TRBV18 and TRBJ2-7, reads NAGVMQNPRHLVRRRGQEARLRCSPMKGHSHVYWYRQLPEEGLKFMVYLQKENIIDESGMPKERFSAEFPKEGPSILRIQQVVRGDSAAYFCASSPPSLGDDEQYFGPGTRLTVT.

This chain connects TRBV7-6 to TRBJ1-2; TRBD1 is a possible D gene (5 bases). Trimming stripped 8 bases from V and 4 bases from J, with 17 bases between. This CDR3 comprises 14 residues. Germline lookup yields CDR1 SGHVS and CDR2 FNYEAQ. DNA for the CDR3: TGTGCCAGCTCGCCTGGGGGAGAAAGCTATGGCTACACCTTC. Protein sequence: CASSPGGESYGYTF.

The rearrangement joins TRBV5-6 to TRBJ2-5, with 8 nucleotides matching TRBD1. Unmatched junction bases numbered 11, after V lost 4 bases and J lost 6 bases. CDR1 SGHDT and CDR2 YYEEEE come from the germline V gene. CDR3 length: 15 residues. The CDR3 is CASSLGGQGAKTQYF. The CDR3 region has the DNA TGTGCCAGCAGCCTCGGTGGGCAGGGGGCAAAGACCCAGTACTTC.

In regard to this clone: Distinct nucleotide sequences in the sample also encode this CDR3. The rearrangement uses TRBV5-1 and TRBJ2-5; no definite D call. V lost 0 bases, J lost 1 base, and 4 bases lay in between. CDR1 and CDR2 (germline): SGHRS, YFSETQ. CDR3 length equals 13 residues. The CDR3 coding sequence is TGCGCCAGCAGCTTGGGATTCCAAGAGACCCAGTACTTC. Amino acid sequence: CASSLGFQETQYF. The full variable domain, its missing parts supplied by reference TRBV5-1 and TRBJ2-5, is KAGVTQTPRYLIKTRGQQVTLSCSPISGHRSVSWYQQTPGQGLQFLFEYFSETQRNKGNFPGRFSGRQFSNSRSEMNVSTLELGDSALYLCASSLGFQETQYFGPGTRLLVL.

This rearrangement joins TRBV27 to TRBJ2-4, with TRBD1 as a possible D gene (6 bases). Deletions cut 3 bases from V and 8 bases from J, with 14 bases between. Germline CDR1 MNHEY, CDR2 SMNVEV (reference sequence). The CDR3 totals 14 residues. CDR3 in DNA: TGTGCCAGCAGTTTGGGCCGGGACAACTACATTCAGTACTTC. The encoded protein is CASSLGRDNYIQYF.

V usage is TRBV5-1 and J usage is TRBJ1-4; 9 bases are a match to TRBD1. J gave up 8 bases and V 5 bases, and 10 bases lay outside the gene matches. Germline loops: CDR1 SGHRS, CDR2 YFSETQ. This CDR3 spans 15 amino acids. CDR3 in amino acids: CASRLLTGGIEKLFF. The CDR3 DNA reads TGCGCCAGCAGACTATTGACAGGGGGGATCGAAAAACTGTTTTTT. The entire variable domain, with the rest obtained from reference TRBV5-1 and TRBJ1-4, is as follows: KAGVTQTPRYLIKTRGQQVTLSCSPISGHRSVSWYQQTPGQGLQFLFEYFSETQRNKGNFPGRFSGRQFSNSRSEMNVSTLELGDSALYLCASRLLTGGIEKLFFGSGTQLSVL.

The gene calls are TRBV5-4 and TRBJ1-2; D is ambiguous. CDR1 SGHNT and CDR2 YYREEE come from the germline V gene (reference sequence). The V and J ends lost 1 base and 0 bases respectively, with 10 bases between them. CDR3 length: 15 amino acids. This CDR3 is CASSLWTVPNYGYTF. The CDR3 DNA sequence: TGTGCCAGCAGCTTGTGGACCGTTCCTAACTATGGCTACACCTTC.

This rearrangement joins TRBV28 to TRBJ1-5; D may be TRBD1 (6 bases). The length of the CDR3 is 12 residues. V was trimmed by 6 bases and J by 4 bases, leaving 7 bases between them. The germline V gene has CDR1 MDHEN and CDR2 SYDVKM. CDR3 sequence reads: CASRQGNQPQHF. CDR3 in DNA: TGTGCCAGCAGACAGGGAAATCAGCCCCAGCATTTT.

This clone was picked up a small number of times. V is TRBV5-4 and J is TRBJ1-1, with TRBD1 as a possible D gene (5 bases). Germline assignment: CDR1 SGHNT and CDR2 YYREEE (reference sequence). V was clipped by 1 base and J by 1 base, with 11 bases between them. CDR3 length equals 15 residues. The CDR3 bases are TGTGCCAGCAGCTTGTTAGGGGTTAGGAACACTGAAGCTTTCTTT. Translation: CASSLLGVRNTEAFF.

This chain uses TRBV29-1 with TRBJ2-7; D might be TRBD1 (6 bases). Germline V lookup: CDR1 SQVTM, CDR2 ANQGSEA. V lost 7 bases and J 3 bases, leaving 13 bases between the germline ends. This CDR3 has 12 residues. This CDR3 is CSALTDSYEQYF. Written as DNA, the CDR3 is TGCAGCGCCCTGACGGACAGCTACGAGCAGTACTTC.

This chain links TRBV5-4 with TRBJ2-5, with D uncertain. The germline gives CDR1 SGHNT, CDR2 YYREEE (reference sequence). V was shortened by 4 bases and J by 4 bases, with 14 bases between the two germline ends. This CDR3 is built from 14 residues. The CDR3 reads CASSPSSGPETQYF. In DNA, the CDR3 is TGTGCCAGCAGCCCATCAAGTGGTCCAGAGACCCAGTACTTC.

The chain links TRBV11-2 to TRBJ1-2; 7 positions agree with TRBD1. V was pared by 5 bases and J by 8 bases, with 11 bases of the junction left unmatched. Germline CDR1 and CDR2: SGHAT and FQNNGV. There are 14 residues in the CDR3. The CDR3 here is CASSTLTGVYGYTF. Here the CDR3 DNA reads TGTGCCAGCAGCACTTTAACAGGGGTCTACGGCTACACCTTC.